The clone carrying this T cell receptor (beta chain) has a count of ten or more. Its antigen is as yet unknown. The data were taken from a study of CD8+CD57+ T cells in acquired aplastic anemia. The overall study: Each DNA sample taken from sorted CD4+ and CD8+ cells came to 3.2 ug on average. CD4+ cells from healthy donors averaged roughly 11 million reads. Study-level findings and limits: Patients shared around 31 CD8+ CDR3 sequences with controls.

TCR beta VDJ and CDR3 profiling used genomic DNA as template. One entry per CDR3 protein, called by TCRdb with MiXCR from the reads. Of a few hundred thousand distinct CDR3 sequences in the sample, about 59% were seen once. With 5 bases removed from V and 8 bases from J, the gap between germline ends came to 10 bases. The CDR3 totals 11 residues. Per the germline V gene, CDR1 is MNHEY and CDR2 is SMNVEV (reference sequence). This clonotype originated in a human donor in good health. Material: sorted CD4+, CD8+, or CD8+CD57+ T cells (not recorded which) from PBMCs. V and J are TRBV27 and TRBJ2-7; D unclear. CDR3 residues: CASSLQGKQYF. The CDR3, as DNA: TGTGCCAGCAGTCTTCAAGGAAAGCAGTACTTC.